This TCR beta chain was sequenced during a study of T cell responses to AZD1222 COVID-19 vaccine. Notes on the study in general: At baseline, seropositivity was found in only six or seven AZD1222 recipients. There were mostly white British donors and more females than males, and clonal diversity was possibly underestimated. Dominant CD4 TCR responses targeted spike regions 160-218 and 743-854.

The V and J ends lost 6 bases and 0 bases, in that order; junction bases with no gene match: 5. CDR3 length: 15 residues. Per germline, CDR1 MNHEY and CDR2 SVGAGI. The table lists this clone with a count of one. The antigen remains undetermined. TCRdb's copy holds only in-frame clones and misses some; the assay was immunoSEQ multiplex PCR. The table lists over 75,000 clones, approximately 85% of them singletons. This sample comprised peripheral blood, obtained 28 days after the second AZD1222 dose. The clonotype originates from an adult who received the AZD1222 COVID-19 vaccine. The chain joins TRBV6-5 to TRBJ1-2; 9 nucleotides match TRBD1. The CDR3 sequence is CASRPGQGSNYGYTF. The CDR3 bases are TGTGCCAGCAGGCCGGGACAGGGCTCTAACTATGGCTACACCTTC.